This T cell receptor (beta chain) was sequenced during a study of blood T cell repertoires in COVID-19. Study context: The analysed material was cDNA or gDNA that came from T cells, B-cell-depleted T cells, or PBMCs.

Under the authors' procedure: Reference gene primers were amplified, and this amplification served to estimate nucleated cell counts. The protocol was immunoSEQ multiplex PCR, while the TCRdb copy is restricted to in-frame clones and leaves out a portion. For V, J and clone size, that table is used; D and trimming come from the DNA. The sample lists 40,000 to 60,000 clones; about 88% were seen once. Source material: peripheral blood. The receptor was isolated from a man aged 50-59 years with active COVID-19.

CDR3 residues: CASSYSETSYYEQYF. Here the CDR3 DNA reads TGTGCCAGCAGTTACTCCGAGACTAGCTACTACGAGCAGTACTTC. The chain carries TRBV6-6 and TRBJ2-7; TRBD2 matches 7 bases. CDR1 is MNHNY and CDR2 is SVGAGI in the germline V gene (reference sequence). V shed 0 bases, J shed 3 bases, and the junction held 5 bases outside the gene matches. This CDR3 is built from 15 residues.